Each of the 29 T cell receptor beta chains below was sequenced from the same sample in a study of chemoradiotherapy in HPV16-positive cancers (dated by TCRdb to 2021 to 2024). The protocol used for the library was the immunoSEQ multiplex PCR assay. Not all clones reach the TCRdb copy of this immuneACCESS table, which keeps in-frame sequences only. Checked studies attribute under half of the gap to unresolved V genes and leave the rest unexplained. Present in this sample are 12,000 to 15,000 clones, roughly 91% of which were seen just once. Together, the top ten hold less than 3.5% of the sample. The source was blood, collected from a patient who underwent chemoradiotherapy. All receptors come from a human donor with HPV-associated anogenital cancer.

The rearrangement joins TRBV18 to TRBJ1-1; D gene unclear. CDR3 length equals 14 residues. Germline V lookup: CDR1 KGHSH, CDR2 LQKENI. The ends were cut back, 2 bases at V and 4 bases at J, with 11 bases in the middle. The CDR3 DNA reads TGTGCCAGCTCACCATCTATACGGGGCACTGAAGCTTTCTTT. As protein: CASSPSIRGTEAFF.

CDR3: CASSQDSNTEAFF. CDR3 bases: TGTGCCAGCAGTCAGGACAGTAACACTGAAGCTTTCTTT. The chain is built from TRBV27 and TRBJ1-1; D is perhaps TRBD1 (6 bases). This CDR3 region has 13 residues. The V gene lost 5 bases and the J gene lost 2 bases, with 9 bases spanning the gap. Germline V gene lookup returns CDR1 MNHEY and CDR2 SMNVEV (reference sequence).

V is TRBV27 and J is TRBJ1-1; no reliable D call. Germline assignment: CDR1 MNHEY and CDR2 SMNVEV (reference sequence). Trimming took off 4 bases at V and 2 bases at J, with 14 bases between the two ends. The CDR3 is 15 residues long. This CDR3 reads CASSSTWHHNTEAFF. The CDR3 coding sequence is TGTGCCAGCAGTTCGACGTGGCACCACAACACTGAAGCTTTCTTT.

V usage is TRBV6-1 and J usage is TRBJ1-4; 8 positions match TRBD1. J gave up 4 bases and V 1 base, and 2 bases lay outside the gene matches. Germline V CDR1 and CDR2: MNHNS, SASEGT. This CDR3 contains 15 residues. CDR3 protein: CASSEGTGINEKLFF. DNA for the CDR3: TGTGCCAGCAGTGAAGGGACAGGGATTAATGAAAAACTGTTTTTT.

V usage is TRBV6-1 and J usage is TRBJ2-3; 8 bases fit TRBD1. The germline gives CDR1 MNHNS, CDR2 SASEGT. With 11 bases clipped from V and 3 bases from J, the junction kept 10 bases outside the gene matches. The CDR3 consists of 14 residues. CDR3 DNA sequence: TGTGCCGGAGACTGGCAGGGGGCTACAGATACGCAGTATTTT. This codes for CAGDWQGATDTQYF.

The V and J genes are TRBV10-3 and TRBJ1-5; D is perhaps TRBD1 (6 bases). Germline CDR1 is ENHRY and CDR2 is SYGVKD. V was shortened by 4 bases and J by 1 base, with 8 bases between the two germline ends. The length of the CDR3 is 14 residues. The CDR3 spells CAISAGQSNQPQHF. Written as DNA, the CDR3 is TGTGCCATCAGTGCAGGACAGAGCAATCAGCCCCAGCATTTT.

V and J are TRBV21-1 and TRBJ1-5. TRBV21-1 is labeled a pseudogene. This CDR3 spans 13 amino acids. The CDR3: CASRPRGGQPQHF. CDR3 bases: TGTGCCAGCAGACCCAGGGGGGGTCAGCCCCAGCATTTT.

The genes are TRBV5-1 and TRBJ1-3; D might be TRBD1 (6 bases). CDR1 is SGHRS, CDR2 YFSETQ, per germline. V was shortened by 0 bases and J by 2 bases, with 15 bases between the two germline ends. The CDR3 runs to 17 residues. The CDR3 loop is CASSLASGVQAGNTIYF. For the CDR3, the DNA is TGCGCCAGCAGCTTGGCCTCAGGGGTGCAGGCTGGAAACACCATATATTTT.

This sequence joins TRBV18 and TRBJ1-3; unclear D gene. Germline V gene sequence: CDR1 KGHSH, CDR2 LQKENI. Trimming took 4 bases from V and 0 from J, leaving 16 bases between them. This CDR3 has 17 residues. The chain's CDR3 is CASSLKDRSTSGNTIYF. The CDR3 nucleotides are TGTGCCAGCTCACTGAAGGATAGGTCAACCTCTGGAAACACCATATATTTT. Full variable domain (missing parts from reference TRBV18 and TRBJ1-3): NAGVMQNPRHLVRRRGQEARLRCSPMKGHSHVYWYRQLPEEGLKFMVYLQKENIIDESGMPKERFSAEFPKEGPSILRIQQVVRGDSAAYFCASSLKDRSTSGNTIYFGEGSWLTVV.

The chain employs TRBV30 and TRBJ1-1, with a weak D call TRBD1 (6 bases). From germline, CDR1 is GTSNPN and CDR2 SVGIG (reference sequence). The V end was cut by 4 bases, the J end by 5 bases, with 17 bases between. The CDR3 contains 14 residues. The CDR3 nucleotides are TGTGCCTGGAAATCCCGACAGGTGGGAACTGAAGCTTTCTTT. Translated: CAWKSRQVGTEAFF. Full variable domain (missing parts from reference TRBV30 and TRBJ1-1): SQTIHQWPATLVQPVGSPLSLECTVEGTSNPNLYWYRQAAGRGLQLLFYSVGIGQISSEVPQNLSASRPQDRQFILSSKKLLLSDSGFYLCAWKSRQVGTEAFFGQGTRLTVV.

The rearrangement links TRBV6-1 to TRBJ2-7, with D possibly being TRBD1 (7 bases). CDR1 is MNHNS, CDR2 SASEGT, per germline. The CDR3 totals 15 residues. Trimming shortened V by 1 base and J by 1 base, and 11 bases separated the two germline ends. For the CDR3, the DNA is TGTGCCAGCAGTGAAGGGGCAGGGGGGTCCTACGAGCAGTACTTC. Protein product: CASSEGAGGSYEQYF.

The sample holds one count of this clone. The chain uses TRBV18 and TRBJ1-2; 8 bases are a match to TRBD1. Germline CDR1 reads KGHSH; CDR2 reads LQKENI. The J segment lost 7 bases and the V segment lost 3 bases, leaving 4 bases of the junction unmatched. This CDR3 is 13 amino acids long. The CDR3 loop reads CASSPDRVGGYTF. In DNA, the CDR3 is TGTGCCAGCTCACCGGACAGGGTCGGTGGCTACACCTTC.

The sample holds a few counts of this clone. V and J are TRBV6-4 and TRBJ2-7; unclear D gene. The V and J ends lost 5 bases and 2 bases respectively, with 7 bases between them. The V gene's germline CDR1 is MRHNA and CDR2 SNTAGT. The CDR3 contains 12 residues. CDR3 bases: TGTGCCAGCAGTTACGACACCTACGAGCAGTACTTC. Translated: CASSYDTYEQYF.

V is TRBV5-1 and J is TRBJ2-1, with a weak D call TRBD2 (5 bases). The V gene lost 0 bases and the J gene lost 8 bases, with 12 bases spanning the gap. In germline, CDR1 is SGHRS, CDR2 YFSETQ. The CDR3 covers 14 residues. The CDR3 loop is CASSLGRRMDEQFF. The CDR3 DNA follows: TGCGCCAGCAGCTTGGGTAGGAGGATGGATGAGCAGTTCTTC.

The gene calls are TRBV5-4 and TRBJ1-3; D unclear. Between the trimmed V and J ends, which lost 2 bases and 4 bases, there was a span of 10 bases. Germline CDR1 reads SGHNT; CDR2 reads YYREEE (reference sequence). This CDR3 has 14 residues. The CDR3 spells CASSFSAGGNTIYF. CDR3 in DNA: TGTGCCAGCAGCTTCTCGGCGGGGGGAAACACCATATATTTT. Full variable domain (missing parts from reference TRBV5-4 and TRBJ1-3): ETGVTQSPTHLIKTRGQQVTLRCSSQSGHNTVSWYQQALGQGPQFIFQYYREEENGRGNFPPRFSGLQFPNYSSELNVNALELDDSALYLCASSFSAGGNTIYFGEGSWLTVV.

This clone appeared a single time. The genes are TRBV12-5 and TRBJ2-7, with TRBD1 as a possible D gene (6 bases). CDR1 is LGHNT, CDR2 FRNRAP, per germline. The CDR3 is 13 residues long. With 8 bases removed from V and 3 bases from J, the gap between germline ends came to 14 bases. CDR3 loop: CASLRSDSYEQYF. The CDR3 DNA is TGTGCTAGTCTCCGATCGGACAGCTACGAGCAGTACTTC.

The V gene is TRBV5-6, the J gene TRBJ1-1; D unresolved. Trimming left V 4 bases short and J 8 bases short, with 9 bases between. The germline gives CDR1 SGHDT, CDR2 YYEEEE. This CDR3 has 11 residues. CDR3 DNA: TGTGCCAGCAGCAACGCGGCAGAAGCTTTCTTT. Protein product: CASSNAAEAFF.

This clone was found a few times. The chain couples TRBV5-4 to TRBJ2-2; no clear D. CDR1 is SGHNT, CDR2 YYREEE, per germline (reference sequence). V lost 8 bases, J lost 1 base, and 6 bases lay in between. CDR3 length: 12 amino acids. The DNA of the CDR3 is TGTGCCAGTCTTTTGAACACCGGGGAGCTGTTTTTT. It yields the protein CASLLNTGELFF.

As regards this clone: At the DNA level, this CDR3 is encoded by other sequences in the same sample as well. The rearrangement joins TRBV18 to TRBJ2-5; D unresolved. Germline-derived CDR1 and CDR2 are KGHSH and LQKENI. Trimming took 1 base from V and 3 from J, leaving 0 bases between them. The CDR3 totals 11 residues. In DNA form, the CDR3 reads TGTGCCAGCTCACCACAAGAGACCCAGTACTTC. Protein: CASSPQETQYF.

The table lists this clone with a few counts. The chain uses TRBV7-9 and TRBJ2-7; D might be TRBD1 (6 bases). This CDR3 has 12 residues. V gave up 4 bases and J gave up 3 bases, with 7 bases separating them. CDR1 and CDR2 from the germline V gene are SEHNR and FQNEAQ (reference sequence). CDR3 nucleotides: TGTGCCAGCAGCTCACAGGGCTACGAGCAGTACTTC. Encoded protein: CASSSQGYEQYF.

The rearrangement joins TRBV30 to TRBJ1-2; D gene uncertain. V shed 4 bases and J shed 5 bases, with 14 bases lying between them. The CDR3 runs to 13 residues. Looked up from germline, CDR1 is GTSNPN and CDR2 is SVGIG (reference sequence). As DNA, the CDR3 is TGTGCCTGGACAAATCTCGCGCAATATGGCTACACCTTC. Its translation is CAWTNLAQYGYTF.

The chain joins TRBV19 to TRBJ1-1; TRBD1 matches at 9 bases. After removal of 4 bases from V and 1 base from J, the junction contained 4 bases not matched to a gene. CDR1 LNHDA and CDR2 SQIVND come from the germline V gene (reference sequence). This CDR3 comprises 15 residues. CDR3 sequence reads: CASSKGTGQNTEAFF. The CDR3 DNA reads TGTGCCAGTAGTAAGGGGACAGGGCAGAACACTGAAGCTTTCTTT.

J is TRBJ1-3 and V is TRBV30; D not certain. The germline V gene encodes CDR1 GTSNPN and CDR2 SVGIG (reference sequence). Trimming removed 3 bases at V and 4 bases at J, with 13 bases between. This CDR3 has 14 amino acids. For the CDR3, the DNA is TGTGCCTGGAGCCGACTTATAGAGGGAAACACCATATATTTT. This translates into CAWSRLIEGNTIYF.

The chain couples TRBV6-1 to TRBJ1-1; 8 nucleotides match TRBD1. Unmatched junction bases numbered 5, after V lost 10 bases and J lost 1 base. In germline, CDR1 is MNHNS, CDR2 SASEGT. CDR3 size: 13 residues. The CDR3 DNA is TGTGCCACCCCCGGACAGGGGAACACTGAAGCTTTCTTT. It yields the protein CATPGQGNTEAFF.

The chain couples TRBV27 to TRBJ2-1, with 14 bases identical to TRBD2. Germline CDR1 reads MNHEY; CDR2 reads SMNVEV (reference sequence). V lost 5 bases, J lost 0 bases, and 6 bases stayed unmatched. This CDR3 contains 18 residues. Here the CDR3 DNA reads TGTGCCAGCAGTAAGGGACTAGCGGGGGACAGCTCCTACAATGAGCAGTTCTTC. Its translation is CASSKGLAGDSSYNEQFF.

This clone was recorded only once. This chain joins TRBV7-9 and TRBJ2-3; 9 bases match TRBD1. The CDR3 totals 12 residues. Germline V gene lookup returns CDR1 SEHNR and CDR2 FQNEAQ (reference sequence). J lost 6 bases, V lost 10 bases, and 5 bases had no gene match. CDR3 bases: TGTGCCACCGGGACAGGGCCCGATACGCAGTATTTT. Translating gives CATGTGPDTQYF.

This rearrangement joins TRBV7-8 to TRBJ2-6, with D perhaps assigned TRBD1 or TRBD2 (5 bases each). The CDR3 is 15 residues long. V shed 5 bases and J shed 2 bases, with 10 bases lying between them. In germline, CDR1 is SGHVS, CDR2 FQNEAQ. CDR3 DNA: TGTGCCAGCAGCGCGTGGGACCCTGGGGCCAACGTCCTGACTTTC. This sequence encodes CASSAWDPGANVLTF. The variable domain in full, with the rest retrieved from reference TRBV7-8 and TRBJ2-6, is GAGVSQSPRYKVAKRGQDVALRCDPISGHVSLFWYQQALGQGPEFLTYFQNEAQLDKSGLPSDRFFAERPEGSVSTLKIQRTQQEDSAVYLCASSAWDPGANVLTFGAGSRLTVL.

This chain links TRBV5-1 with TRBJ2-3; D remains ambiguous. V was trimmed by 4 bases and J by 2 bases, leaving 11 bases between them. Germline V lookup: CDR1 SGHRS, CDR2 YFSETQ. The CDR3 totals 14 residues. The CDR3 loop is CASSAERDTDTQYF. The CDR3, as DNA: TGCGCCAGCAGCGCAGAAAGGGACACAGATACGCAGTATTTT.

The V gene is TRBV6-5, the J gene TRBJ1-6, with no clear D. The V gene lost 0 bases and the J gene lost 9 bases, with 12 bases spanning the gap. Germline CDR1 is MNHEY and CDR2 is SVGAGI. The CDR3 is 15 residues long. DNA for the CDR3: TGTGCCAGCAGTTACTCTGGGGTACGAAGTTCACCCCTCCACTTT. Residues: CASSYSGVRSSPLHF.